These 19 T cell receptor beta chains were sequenced from one sample in a study of cytomegalovirus exposure and HLA in healthy donors. The PCR employed 60 Vbeta primers together with 13 Jbeta primers. Profiling relied on immunoSEQ multiplex PCR, and the TCRdb table lists in-frame clones only, not all of them. Altogether about 70,000 clones are present, approximately 78% being singletons, with the ten largest covering under 3%. Sequences were obtained from PBMCs. The receptors derive from a girl aged 10 to 17 in good health and CMV-seropositive.

This clone was seen only a few times. V and J are TRBV5-6 and TRBJ1-5; D possibly corresponds to TRBD1 (6 bases). CDR1 SGHDT and CDR2 YYEEEE come from the germline V gene. Trimming removed 4 bases from V and 5 bases from J, with 13 bases in between. The CDR3 is 14 amino acids. The CDR3 DNA follows: TGTGCCAGCAGCCCGACAGGTAAACATCAGCCCCAGCATTTT. Encoded protein: CASSPTGKHQPQHF.

The chain recombines TRBV27 with TRBJ1-6; possibly TRBD1 for D (5 bases). CDR3 size: 13 residues. Trimming took off 5 bases at V and 13 bases at J, with 15 bases between the two ends. Per the germline V gene, CDR1 is MNHEY and CDR2 is SMNVEV (reference sequence). This CDR3 reads CASSTQGRAPLHF. CDR3 sequence (DNA): TGTGCCAGCAGTACCCAGGGAAGGGCGCCCCTCCACTTT.

The rearrangement links TRBV5-4 to TRBJ2-7; 8 nucleotides line up with TRBD1. Unmatched junction bases numbered 6, after V lost 4 bases and J lost 0 bases. CDR1 is SGHNT, CDR2 YYREEE, per germline (reference sequence). There are 15 residues in the CDR3. The CDR3 loop reads CASSPGTGRSYEQYF. The CDR3 nucleotides are TGTGCCAGCAGCCCTGGGACAGGCCGCTCCTACGAGCAGTACTTC.

V is TRBV29-1 and J is TRBJ2-7, with 9 bases identical to TRBD2. Germline trimming cut 4 bases from V and 4 bases from J; bases unmatched to any gene: 5. Germline V lookup: CDR1 SQVTM, CDR2 ANQGSEA. The CDR3 covers 13 residues. CDR3 sequence: CSVVRGGSYEQYF. The DNA for the CDR3 is TGCAGCGTTGTGCGGGGGGGATCATACGAGCAGTACTTC.

The rearrangement joins TRBV9 to TRBJ2-7, with D maybe TRBD2 (6 bases). Germline values: CDR1 SGDLS, CDR2 YYNGEE. Trimming removed 3 bases at V and 0 bases at J, with 10 bases between. The CDR3 has 14 amino acids. CDR3 amino acids: CASSAYGSSYEQYF. The CDR3 bases are TGTGCCAGCAGCGCCTACGGGAGCTCCTACGAGCAGTACTTC.

This chain uses TRBV6-1 with TRBJ2-2; D ambiguous. The V gene lost 6 bases and the J gene lost 13 bases, with 9 bases spanning the gap. The CDR3 consists of 10 residues. Germline V CDR1 and CDR2: MNHNS, SASEGT. CDR3 region: CASSEIRLFF. CDR3 in DNA: TGTGCCAGCAGCGAAATTCGGCTGTTTTTT.

J is TRBJ2-1 and V is TRBV11-3, with 11 nucleotides matching TRBD1. Per germline, CDR1 SGHNT and CDR2 YENEEA. The CDR3 extends over 14 amino acids. V lost 5 bases and J lost 7; bases outside the gene matches: 4. The CDR3 spells CASSTDRGLNEQFF. The CDR3 DNA sequence: TGTGCCAGCAGCACGGACAGGGGGCTGAATGAGCAGTTCTTC.

This sequence joins TRBV5-1 and TRBJ2-7; TRBD1 might be the D (5 bases). CDR3 length: 15 residues. Germline CDR1 SGHRS, CDR2 YFSETQ. Between the trimmed V and J ends, which lost 4 bases and 0 bases, there was a span of 14 bases. CDR3 bases: TGCGCCAGCAGCCACCTGGGGCGCAACTCCTACGAGCAGTACTTC. Its translation is CASSHLGRNSYEQYF.

This chain links TRBV14 with TRBJ1-1; D gene ambiguous. The CDR3 totals 13 residues. Germline values: CDR1 SGHDN, CDR2 FVKESK. V lost 4 bases and J 3 bases, leaving 9 bases between the germline ends. The CDR3 protein is CASSPRSHTEAFF. The CDR3 nucleotides are TGTGCCAGCAGCCCTAGGAGCCACACTGAAGCTTTCTTT.

V gene TRBV6-5 combines with J gene TRBJ2-6; 10 nucleotides line up with TRBD1. The CDR3 is 16 amino acids. J gave up 4 bases and V 2 bases, and 2 bases lay outside the gene matches. The germline V gene encodes CDR1 MNHEY and CDR2 SVGAGI. The CDR3 DNA sequence: TGTGCCAGCAGTTACCGACAGGGGGCCGGGGCCAACGTCCTGACTTTC. It specifies CASSYRQGAGANVLTF.

The gene calls are TRBV7-2 and TRBJ2-1, with 10 bases fitting TRBD2. Germline loops: CDR1 SGHTA, CDR2 FQGNSA. CDR3 length: 14 residues. With V trimmed by 3 bases and J by 10 bases, 6 bases remained unmatched. Here the CDR3 reads CASSFHLAGEEQFF. CDR3 coding DNA: TGTGCCAGCAGCTTCCACCTAGCGGGAGAAGAGCAGTTCTTC.

A single count supports this clone. The chain links TRBV7-9 to TRBJ2-5; weak D call: TRBD2 (6 bases). With 5 bases removed from V and 9 bases from J, the gap between germline ends came to 19 bases. CDR3 length: 14 amino acids. The V gene's germline CDR1 is SEHNR and CDR2 FQNEAQ (reference sequence). The CDR3, as DNA: TGTGCCAGCAGCCAACCGGGACTCACCACGGCCCAGTACTTC. Translation gives CASSQPGLTTAQYF. Filled out from reference TRBV7-9 and TRBJ2-5, the complete variable domain reads DTGVSQNPRHKITKRGQNVTFRCDPISEHNRLYWYRQTLGQGPEFLTYFQNEAQLEKSRLLSDRFSAERPKGSFSTLEIQRTEQGDSAMYLCASSQPGLTTAQYFGPGTRLLVL.

V usage is TRBV30 and J usage is TRBJ1-3; D gene ambiguous. Germline lookup yields CDR1 GTSNPN and CDR2 SVGIG (reference sequence). V gave up 5 bases and J gave up 4 bases, with 3 bases separating them. The CDR3 length is 10 residues. The CDR3 coding sequence is TGTGCCTGGGGCGGAAACACCATATATTTT. It translates to CAWGGNTIYF.

The V gene is TRBV9, the J gene TRBJ2-7; 7 positions agree with TRBD1. Germline CDR1 and CDR2: SGDLS and YYNGEE. The junction had 7 bases not matched to a gene; V was cut back by 1 base and J by 3 bases. CDR3 length equals 15 residues. CDR3 loop: CASSVSWQGVYEQYF. Here the CDR3 DNA reads TGTGCCAGCAGCGTATCGTGGCAGGGGGTCTACGAGCAGTACTTC.

The chain is built from TRBV28 and TRBJ2-7; TRBD1 agrees at 7 bases. This CDR3 is 14 amino acids long. In germline, CDR1 is MDHEN, CDR2 SYDVKM. J was trimmed by 5 bases and V by 9 bases; bases with no gene match: 13. CDR3 nucleotides: TGTGCCAGTCTGTTATACAGGGGCGGTAACGAGCAGTACTTC. Its protein product is CASLLYRGGNEQYF.

The genes are TRBV4-3 and TRBJ2-2; D perhaps matches TRBD2 (6 bases). Trimming stripped 7 bases from V and 5 bases from J, with 17 bases between. CDR1 LGHNA and CDR2 YSLEER come from the germline V gene. The CDR3 has 15 amino acids. Here the CDR3 DNA reads TGCGCCAGCACTTGGAGGGCGGAAGTGACCGGGGAGCTGTTTTTT. This encodes CASTWRAEVTGELFF.

This clone was found once. V is TRBV19 and J is TRBJ1-4; possibly TRBD1 for D (6 bases). This CDR3 region has 14 residues. V lost 2 bases to trimming and J lost 2 bases, with 6 bases between them. Germline V gene data show CDR1 as LNHDA and CDR2 as SQIVND (reference sequence). The CDR3 DNA is TGTGCCAGTAGTATAACAGGGACTAATGAAAAACTGTTTTTT. It yields the protein CASSITGTNEKLFF.

J is TRBJ1-5 and V is TRBV28; D not certain. With 5 bases removed from V and 7 bases from J, the gap between germline ends came to 12 bases. Germline V gives CDR1 MDHEN, CDR2 SYDVKM. The CDR3 is 13 amino acids. CDR3 amino acids: CASSPLLAQPQHF. CDR3 bases: TGTGCCAGCAGTCCTCTACTTGCGCAGCCCCAGCATTTT.

The rearrangement links TRBV29-1 to TRBJ1-1, with D uncertain. V lost 4 bases and J lost 2, with 8 bases in between. The CDR3 extends over 12 amino acids. Germline assignment: CDR1 SQVTM and CDR2 ANQGSEA. The DNA of the CDR3 is TGCAGCGTTGTTGCGGATAACACTGAAGCTTTCTTT. Translation: CSVVADNTEAFF.